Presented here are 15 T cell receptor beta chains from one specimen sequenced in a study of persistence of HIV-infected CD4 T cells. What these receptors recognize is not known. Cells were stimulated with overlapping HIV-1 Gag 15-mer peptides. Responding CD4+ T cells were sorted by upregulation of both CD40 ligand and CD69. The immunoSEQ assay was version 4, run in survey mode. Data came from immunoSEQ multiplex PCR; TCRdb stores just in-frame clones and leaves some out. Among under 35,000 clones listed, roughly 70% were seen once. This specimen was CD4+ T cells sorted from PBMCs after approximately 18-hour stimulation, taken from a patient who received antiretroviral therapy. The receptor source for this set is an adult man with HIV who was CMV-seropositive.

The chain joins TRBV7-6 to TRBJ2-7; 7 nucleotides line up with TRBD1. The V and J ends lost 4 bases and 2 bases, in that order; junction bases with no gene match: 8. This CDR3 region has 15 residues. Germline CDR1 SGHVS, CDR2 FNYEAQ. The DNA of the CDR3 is TGTGCCAGCAGCTCGGGGACAGCTACTACCTACGAGCAGTACTTC. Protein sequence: CASSSGTATTYEQYF. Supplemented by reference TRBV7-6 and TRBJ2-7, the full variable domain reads GAGVSQSPRYKVTKRGQDVALRCDPISGHVSLYWYRQALGQGPEFLTYFNYEAQQDKSGLPNDRFSAERPEGSISTLTIQRTEQRDSAMYRCASSSGTATTYEQYFGPGTRLTVT.

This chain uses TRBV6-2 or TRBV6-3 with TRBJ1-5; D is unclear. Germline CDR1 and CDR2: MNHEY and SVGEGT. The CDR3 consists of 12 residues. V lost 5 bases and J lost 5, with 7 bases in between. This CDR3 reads CASSSWDQPQHF. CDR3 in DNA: TGTGCCAGCAGTAGCTGGGATCAGCCCCAGCATTTT.

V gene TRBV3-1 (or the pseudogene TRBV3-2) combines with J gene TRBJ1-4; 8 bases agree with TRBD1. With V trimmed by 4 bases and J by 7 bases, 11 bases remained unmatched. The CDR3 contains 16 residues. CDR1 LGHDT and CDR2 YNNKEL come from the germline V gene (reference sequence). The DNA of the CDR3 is TGTGCCAGCAGCCTTTTAAACAGGGGGAATCTTGAAAAACTGTTTTTT. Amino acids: CASSLLNRGNLEKLFF.

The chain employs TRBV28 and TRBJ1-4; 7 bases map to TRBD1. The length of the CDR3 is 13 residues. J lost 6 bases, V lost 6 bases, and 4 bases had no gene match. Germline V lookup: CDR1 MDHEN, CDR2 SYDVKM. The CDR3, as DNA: TGTGCCAGCAGCAACCAGGGGGATGAAAAACTGTTTTTT. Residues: CASSNQGDEKLFF.

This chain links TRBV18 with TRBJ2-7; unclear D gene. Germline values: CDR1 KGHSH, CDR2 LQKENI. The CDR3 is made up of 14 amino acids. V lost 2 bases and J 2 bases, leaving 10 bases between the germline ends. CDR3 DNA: TGTGCCAGCTCACCAAGTGTCTCGGCCTACGAGCAGTACTTC. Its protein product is CASSPSVSAYEQYF.

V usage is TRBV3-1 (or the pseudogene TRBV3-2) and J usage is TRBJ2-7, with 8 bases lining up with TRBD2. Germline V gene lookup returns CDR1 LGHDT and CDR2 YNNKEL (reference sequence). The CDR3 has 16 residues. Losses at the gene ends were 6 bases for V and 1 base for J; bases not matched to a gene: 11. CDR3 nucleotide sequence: TGTGCCAGCAGTCCTTCCGGACTAGCAAATTCCTACGAGCAGTACTTC. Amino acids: CASSPSGLANSYEQYF.

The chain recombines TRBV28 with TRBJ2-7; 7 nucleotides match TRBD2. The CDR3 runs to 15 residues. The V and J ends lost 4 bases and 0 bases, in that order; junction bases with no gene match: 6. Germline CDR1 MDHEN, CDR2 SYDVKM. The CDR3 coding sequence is TGTGCCAGCAGTTCCACGGGGGGACTCTCCTACGAGCAGTACTTC. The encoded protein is CASSSTGGLSYEQYF. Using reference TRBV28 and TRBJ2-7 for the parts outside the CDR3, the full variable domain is DVKVTQSSRYLVKRTGEKVFLECVQDMDHENMFWYRQDPGLGLRLIYFSYDVKMKEKGDIPEGYSVSREKKERFSLILESASTNQTSMYLCASSSTGGLSYEQYFGPGTRLTVT.

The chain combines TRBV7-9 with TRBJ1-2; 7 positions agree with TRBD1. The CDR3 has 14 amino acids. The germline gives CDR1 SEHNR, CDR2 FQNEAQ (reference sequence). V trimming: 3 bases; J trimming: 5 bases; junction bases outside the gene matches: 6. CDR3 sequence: CASSFGTDLYGYTF. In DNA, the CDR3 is TGTGCCAGCAGCTTCGGGACAGACCTATATGGCTACACCTTC.

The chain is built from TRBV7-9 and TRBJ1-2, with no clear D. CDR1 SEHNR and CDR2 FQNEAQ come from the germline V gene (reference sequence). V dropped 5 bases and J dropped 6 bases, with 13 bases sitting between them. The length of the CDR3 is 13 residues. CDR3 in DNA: TGTGCCAGCAGCCATCAGAGAATAGATGGCTACACCTTC. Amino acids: CASSHQRIDGYTF.

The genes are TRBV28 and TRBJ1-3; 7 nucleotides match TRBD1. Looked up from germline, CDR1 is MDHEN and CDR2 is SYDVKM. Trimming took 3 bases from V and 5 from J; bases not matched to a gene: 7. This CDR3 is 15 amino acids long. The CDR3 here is CASSFTGDRRNTIYF. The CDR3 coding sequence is TGTGCCAGCAGTTTTACAGGGGATCGTAGAAACACCATATATTTT.

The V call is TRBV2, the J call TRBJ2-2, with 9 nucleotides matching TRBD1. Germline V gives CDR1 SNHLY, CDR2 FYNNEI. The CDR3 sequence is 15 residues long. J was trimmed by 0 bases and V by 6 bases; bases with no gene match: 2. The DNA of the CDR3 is TGTGCCAGCAGGGGGGACAGGGCGAACACCGGGGAGCTGTTTTTT. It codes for CASRGDRANTGELFF.

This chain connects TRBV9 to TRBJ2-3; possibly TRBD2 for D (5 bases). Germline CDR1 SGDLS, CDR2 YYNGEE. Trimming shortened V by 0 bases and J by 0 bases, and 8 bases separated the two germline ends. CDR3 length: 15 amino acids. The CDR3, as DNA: TGTGCCAGCAGCGTAGCGGGGATTAGCACAGATACGCAGTATTTT. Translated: CASSVAGISTDTQYF.

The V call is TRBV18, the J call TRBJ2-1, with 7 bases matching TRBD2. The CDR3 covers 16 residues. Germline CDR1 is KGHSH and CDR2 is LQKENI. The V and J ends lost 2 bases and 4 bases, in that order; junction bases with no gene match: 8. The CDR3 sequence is CASSPFESGGYNEQFF. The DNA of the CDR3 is TGTGCCAGCTCACCATTCGAATCGGGGGGTTACAATGAGCAGTTCTTC. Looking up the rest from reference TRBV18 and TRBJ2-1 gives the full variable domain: NAGVMQNPRHLVRRRGQEARLRCSPMKGHSHVYWYRQLPEEGLKFMVYLQKENIIDESGMPKERFSAEFPKEGPSILRIQQVVRGDSAAYFCASSPFESGGYNEQFFGPGTRLTVL.

The CDR3 DNA follows: TGTGCCAGCAGGCGACTAGCTGCCCTCGAGCAGTACTTC. This gives the protein CASRRLAALEQYF. The J gene is TRBJ2-7, the V gene TRBV6-5, with 7 bases lining up with TRBD2. Looked up from germline, CDR1 is MNHEY and CDR2 is SVGAGI. The J segment lost 6 bases and the V segment lost 6 bases, leaving 8 bases of the junction unmatched. The CDR3 contains 13 residues.

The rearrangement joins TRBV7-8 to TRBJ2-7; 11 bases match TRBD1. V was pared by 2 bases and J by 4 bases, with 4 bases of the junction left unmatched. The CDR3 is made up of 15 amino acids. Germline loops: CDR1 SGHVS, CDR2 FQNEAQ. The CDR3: CASSLSRDRGYEQYF. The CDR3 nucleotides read TGTGCCAGCAGCTTATCCCGGGACAGGGGGTACGAGCAGTACTTC.